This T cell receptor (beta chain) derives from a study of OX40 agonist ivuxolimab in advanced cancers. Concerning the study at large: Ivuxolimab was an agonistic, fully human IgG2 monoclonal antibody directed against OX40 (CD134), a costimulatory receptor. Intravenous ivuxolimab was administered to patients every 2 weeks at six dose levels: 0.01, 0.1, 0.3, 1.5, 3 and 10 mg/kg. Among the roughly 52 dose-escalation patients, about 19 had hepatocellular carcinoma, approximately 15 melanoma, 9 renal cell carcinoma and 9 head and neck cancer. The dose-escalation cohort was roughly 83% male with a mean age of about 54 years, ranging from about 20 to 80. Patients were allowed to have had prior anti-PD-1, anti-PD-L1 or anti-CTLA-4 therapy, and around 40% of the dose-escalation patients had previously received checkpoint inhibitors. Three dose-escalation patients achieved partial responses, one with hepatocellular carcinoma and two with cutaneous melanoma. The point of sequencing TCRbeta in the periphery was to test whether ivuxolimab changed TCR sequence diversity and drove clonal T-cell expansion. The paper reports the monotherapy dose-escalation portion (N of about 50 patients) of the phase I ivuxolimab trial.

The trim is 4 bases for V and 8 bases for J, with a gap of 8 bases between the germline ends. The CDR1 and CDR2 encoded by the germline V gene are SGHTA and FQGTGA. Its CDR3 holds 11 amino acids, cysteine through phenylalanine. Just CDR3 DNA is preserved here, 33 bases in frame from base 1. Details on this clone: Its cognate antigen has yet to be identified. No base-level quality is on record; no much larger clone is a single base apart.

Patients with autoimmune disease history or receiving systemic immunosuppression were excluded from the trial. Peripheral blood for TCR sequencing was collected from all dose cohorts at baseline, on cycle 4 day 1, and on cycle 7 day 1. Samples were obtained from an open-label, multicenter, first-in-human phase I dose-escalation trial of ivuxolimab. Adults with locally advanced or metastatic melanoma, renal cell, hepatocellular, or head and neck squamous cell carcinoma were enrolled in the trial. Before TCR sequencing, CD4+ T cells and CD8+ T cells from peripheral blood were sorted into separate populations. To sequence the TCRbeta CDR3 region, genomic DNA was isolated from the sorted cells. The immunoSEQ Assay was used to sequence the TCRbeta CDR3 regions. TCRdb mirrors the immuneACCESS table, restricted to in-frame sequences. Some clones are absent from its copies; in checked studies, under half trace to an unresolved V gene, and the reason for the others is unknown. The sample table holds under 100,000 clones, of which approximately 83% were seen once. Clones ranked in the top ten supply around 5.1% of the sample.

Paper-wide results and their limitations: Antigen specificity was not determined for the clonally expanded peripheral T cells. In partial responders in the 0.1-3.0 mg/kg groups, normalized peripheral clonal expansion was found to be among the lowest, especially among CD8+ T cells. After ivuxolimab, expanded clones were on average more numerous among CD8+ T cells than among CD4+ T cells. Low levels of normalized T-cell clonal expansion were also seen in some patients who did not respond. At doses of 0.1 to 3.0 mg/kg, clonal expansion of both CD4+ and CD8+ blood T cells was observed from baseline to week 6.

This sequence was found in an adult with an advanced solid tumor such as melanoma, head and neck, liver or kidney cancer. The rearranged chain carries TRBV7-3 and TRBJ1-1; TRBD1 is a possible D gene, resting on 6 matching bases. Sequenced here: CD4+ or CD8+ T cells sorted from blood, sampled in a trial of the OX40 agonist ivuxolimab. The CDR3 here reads CASSWGQEAFF. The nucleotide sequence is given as TGTGCCAGCAGCTGGGGACAAGAAGCTTTCTTT.